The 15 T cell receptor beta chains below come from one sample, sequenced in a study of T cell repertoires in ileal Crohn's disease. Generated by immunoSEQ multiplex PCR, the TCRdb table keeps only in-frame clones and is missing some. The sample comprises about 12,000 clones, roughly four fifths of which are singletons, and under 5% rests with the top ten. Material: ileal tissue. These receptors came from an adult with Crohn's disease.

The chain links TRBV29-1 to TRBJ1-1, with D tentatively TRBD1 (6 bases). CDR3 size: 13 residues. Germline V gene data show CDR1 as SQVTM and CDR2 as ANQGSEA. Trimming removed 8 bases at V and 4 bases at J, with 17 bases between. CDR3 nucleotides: TGCAGCTCTGACATTCAGGGGAGCACTGAAGCTTTCTTT. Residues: CSSDIQGSTEAFF. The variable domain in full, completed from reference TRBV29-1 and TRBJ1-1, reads SAVISQKPSRDICQRGTSLTIQCQVDSQVTMMFWYRQQPGQSLTLIATANQGSEATYESGFVIDKFPISRPNLTFSTLTVSNMSPEDSSIYLCSSDIQGSTEAFFGQGTRLTVV.

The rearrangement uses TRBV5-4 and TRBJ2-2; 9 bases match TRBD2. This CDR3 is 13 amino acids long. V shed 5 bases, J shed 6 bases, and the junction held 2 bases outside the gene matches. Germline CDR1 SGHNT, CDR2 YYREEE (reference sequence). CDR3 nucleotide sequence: TGTGCCAGCAGGGTAGCGGGAGCCGGGGAGCTGTTTTTT. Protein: CASRVAGAGELFF. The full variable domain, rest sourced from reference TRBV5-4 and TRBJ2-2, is ETGVTQSPTHLIKTRGQQVTLRCSSQSGHNTVSWYQQALGQGPQFIFQYYREEENGRGNFPPRFSGLQFPNYSSELNVNALELDDSALYLCASRVAGAGELFFGEGSRLTVL.

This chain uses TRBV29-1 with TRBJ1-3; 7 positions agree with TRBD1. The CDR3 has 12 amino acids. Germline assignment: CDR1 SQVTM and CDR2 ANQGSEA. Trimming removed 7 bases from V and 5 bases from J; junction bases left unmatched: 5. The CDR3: CSGEDRRNTIYF. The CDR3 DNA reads TGCAGCGGGGAGGACAGGAGAAACACCATATATTTT.

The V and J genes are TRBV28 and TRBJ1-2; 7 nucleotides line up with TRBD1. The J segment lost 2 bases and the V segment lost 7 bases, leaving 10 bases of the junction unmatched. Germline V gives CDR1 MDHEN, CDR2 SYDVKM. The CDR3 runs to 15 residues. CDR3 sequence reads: CASTIGGSLNYGYTF. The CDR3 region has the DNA TGTGCCAGCACGATAGGGGGCAGCCTGAACTATGGCTACACCTTC.

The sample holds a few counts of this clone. CDR3 nucleotide sequence: TGTGCCAGCTCACCAGTACAGGGGACCGGGGAGCTGTTTTTT. Translated: CASSPVQGTGELFF. The chain combines TRBV18 with TRBJ2-2; 7 bases align to TRBD1. CDR3 length: 14 amino acids. Germline CDR1 reads KGHSH; CDR2 reads LQKENI. Trimming at V came to 2 bases and at J to 5 bases, leaving 2 bases not matched to a gene.

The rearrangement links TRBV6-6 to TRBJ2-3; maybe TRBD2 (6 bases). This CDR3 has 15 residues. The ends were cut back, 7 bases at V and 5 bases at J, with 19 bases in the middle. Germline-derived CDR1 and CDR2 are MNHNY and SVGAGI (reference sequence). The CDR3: CASTLGSRGKDTQYF. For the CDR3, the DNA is TGTGCCAGCACCCTAGGGAGCCGGGGGAAAGATACGCAGTATTTT.

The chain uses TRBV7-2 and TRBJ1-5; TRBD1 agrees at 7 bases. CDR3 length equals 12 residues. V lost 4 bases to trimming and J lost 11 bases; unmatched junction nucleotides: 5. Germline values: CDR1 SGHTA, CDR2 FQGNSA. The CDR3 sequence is CASSSRQGAQHF. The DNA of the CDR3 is TGTGCCAGCAGCTCTCGACAGGGAGCCCAGCATTTT.

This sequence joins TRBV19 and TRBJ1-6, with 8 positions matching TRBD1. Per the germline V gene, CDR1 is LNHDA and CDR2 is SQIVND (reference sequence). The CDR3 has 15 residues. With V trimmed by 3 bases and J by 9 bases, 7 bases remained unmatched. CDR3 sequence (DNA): TGTGCCAGTAGTATTCTCGGGACAGGCGGTTCACCCCTCCACTTT. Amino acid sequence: CASSILGTGGSPLHF.

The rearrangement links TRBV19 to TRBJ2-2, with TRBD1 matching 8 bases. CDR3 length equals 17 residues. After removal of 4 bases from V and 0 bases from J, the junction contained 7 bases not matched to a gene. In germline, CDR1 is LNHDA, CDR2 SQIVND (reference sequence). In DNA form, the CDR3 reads TGTGCCAGTAGTACCAGGACAGGGTGGCCGAACACCGGGGAGCTGTTTTTT. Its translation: CASSTRTGWPNTGELFF.

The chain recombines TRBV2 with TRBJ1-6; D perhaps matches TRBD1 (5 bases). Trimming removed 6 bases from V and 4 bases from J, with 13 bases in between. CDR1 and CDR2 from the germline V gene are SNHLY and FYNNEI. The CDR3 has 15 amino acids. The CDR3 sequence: CASRRQNIYNSPLHF. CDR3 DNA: TGTGCCAGCAGAAGACAGAATATTTATAATTCACCCCTCCACTTT. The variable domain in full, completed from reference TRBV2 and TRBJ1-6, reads EPEVTQTPSHQVTQMGQEVILRCVPISNHLYFYWYRQILGQKVEFLVSFYNNEISEKSEIFDDQFSVERPDGSNFTLKIRSTKLEDSAMYFCASRRQNIYNSPLHFGNGTRLTVT.

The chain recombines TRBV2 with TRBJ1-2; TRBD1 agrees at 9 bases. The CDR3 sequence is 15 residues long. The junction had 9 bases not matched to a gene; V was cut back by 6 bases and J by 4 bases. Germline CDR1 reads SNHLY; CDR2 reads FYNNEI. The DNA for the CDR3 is TGTGCCAGCAGGCTCAGGACAGGGGCCTTCTATGGCTACACCTTC. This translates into CASRLRTGAFYGYTF. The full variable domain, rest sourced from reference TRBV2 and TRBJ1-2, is EPEVTQTPSHQVTQMGQEVILRCVPISNHLYFYWYRQILGQKVEFLVSFYNNEISEKSEIFDDQFSVERPDGSNFTLKIRSTKLEDSAMYFCASRLRTGAFYGYTFGSGTRLTVV.

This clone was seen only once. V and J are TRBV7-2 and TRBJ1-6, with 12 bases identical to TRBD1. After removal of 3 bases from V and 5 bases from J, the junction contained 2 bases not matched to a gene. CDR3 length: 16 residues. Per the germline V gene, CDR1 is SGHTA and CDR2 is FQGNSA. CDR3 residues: CASSLGTGGDNSPLHF. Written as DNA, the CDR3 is TGTGCCAGCAGCTTGGGGACAGGGGGCGATAATTCACCCCTCCACTTT.

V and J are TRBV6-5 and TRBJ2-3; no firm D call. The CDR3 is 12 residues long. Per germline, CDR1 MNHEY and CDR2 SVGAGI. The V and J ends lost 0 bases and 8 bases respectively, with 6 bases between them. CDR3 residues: CASSYSSGTQYF. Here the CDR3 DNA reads TGTGCCAGCAGTTACTCGAGTGGTACGCAGTATTTT.

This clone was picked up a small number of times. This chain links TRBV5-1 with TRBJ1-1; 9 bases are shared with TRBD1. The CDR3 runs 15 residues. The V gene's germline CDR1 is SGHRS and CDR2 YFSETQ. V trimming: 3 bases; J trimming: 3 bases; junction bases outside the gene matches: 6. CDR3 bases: TGCGCCAGCAGCTCCCTGACAGGGGGAGACACTGAAGCTTTCTTT. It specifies CASSSLTGGDTEAFF.

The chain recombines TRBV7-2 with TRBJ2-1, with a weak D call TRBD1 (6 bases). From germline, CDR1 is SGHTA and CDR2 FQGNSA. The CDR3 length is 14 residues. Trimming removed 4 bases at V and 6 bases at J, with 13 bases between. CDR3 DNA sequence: TGTGCCAGCAGCTCCAGGGGTTTCGGCAATGAGCAGTTCTTC. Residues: CASSSRGFGNEQFF. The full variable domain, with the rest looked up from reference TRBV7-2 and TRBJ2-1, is GAGVSQSPSNKVTEKGKDVELRCDPISGHTALYWYRQSLGQGLEFLIYFQGNSAPDKSGLPSDRFSAERTGGSVSTLTIQRTQQEDSAVYLCASSSRGFGNEQFFGPGTRLTVL.